This passage covers 3 T cell receptor beta chains from one sample sequenced in a study of identical twins. TCRdb called the 5' RACE reads again in MiXCR, with one record for every CDR3 protein. The sample lists 120,000 to 150,000 distinct CDR3 sequences, around 3.4% occurring once. Sequenced material: memory T cells sorted from blood. The receptors were sampled from a man between 18 and 35 years old in good health.

This clonotype came up many times. V usage is TRBV20-1 and J usage is TRBJ2-1; D uncertain. CDR1 and CDR2 (germline): DFQATT, SNEGSKA (reference sequence). CDR3 length: 15 residues. The V end lost 6 bases, the J end lost 5 bases, and 20 bases lay between the germline ends. In DNA form, the CDR3 reads TGCAGTGCCGGCAGCTTCTCCGACGCCAACAATGAGCAGTTCTTC. Its translation: CSAGSFSDANNEQFF.

This clonotype was counted ten times or more. The V and J genes are TRBV12-3 or TRBV12-4 and TRBJ2-2; the match to TRBD1 covers 7 bases. J lost 4 bases, V lost 6 bases, and 2 bases had no gene match. The CDR3 totals 13 residues. CDR3 amino acids: CASRRQGTGELFF. In DNA form, the CDR3 reads TGTGCCAGCAGGAGACAGGGCACCGGGGAGCTGTTTTTT.

This clonotype was counted ten times or more. This chain uses TRBV5-6 with TRBJ2-7, with 8 positions matching TRBD2. Unmatched junction bases numbered 8, after V lost 1 base and J lost 2 bases. Germline-derived CDR1 and CDR2 are SGHDT and YYEEEE. The CDR3 is 16 amino acids. CDR3 nucleotides: TGTGCCAGCAGCTTGACGGGGGGCGGGGGGCCCTACGAGCAGTACTTC. Amino acids: CASSLTGGGGPYEQYF.